These 13 T cell receptor beta chains share one sample of origin, sequenced in a study of technical replicates of blood from a handful of donors. The method was immunoSEQ multiplex PCR; TCRdb's version includes in-frame clones alone and lacks a portion of them. In the table there are around 70,000 clones, roughly 94% of which are singletons. Sequenced material: T cells isolated from PBMCs. The receptors were gathered from a human donor in good health.

The chain carries TRBV5-3 and TRBJ2-7, with D unresolved. Being an ORF, TRBV5-3 has a function that is uncertain. Deletions cut 3 bases from V and 4 bases from J, with 5 bases between. There are 11 residues in the CDR3. CDR3 region: CARSSGYEQYF. The CDR3 DNA reads TGTGCCAGAAGCTCAGGTTACGAGCAGTACTTC.

The chain couples TRBV19 to TRBJ2-1; D not certain. Trimming shortened V by 5 bases and J by 0 bases, and 14 bases separated the two germline ends. Germline V lookup: CDR1 LNHDA, CDR2 SQIVND (reference sequence). The CDR3 runs to 16 residues. This chain's CDR3 is CASSWVTRSSYNEQFF. The CDR3 DNA sequence: TGTGCCAGTAGTTGGGTAACCCGGAGCTCCTACAATGAGCAGTTCTTC.

This chain links TRBV13 with TRBJ2-5, with TRBD2 identical over 10 bases. V trimming: 4 bases; J trimming: 6 bases; junction bases outside the gene matches: 8. Germline CDR1 reads PRHDT; CDR2 reads FYEKMQ (reference sequence). This CDR3 has 15 residues. Here the CDR3 DNA reads TGTGCCAGCAGCTATCTAGCGGGAGCGAATAAGACCCAGTACTTC. The encoded protein is CASSYLAGANKTQYF.

The chain uses TRBV18 and TRBJ1-1, with 9 nucleotides matching TRBD1. The CDR3 consists of 15 residues. The ends lost 5 bases at V and 1 base at J; junction bases unmatched: 5. Germline V gene data show CDR1 as KGHSH and CDR2 as LQKENI. The CDR3 DNA reads as TGTGCCAGCTCAGGACAGGGGATGGGGAACACTGAAGCTTTCTTT. Translating gives CASSGQGMGNTEAFF.

The chain combines TRBV5-5 with TRBJ2-7; TRBD1 is a possible D gene (6 bases). V shed 4 bases and J shed 7 bases, with 15 bases lying between them. Germline V gene sequence: CDR1 SGHKS, CDR2 YYEKEE (reference sequence). CDR3 length: 13 amino acids. DNA for the CDR3: TGTGCCAGCAGCCTGGACAGCCAAAGTGAGCAGTACTTC. This sequence encodes CASSLDSQSEQYF.

The chain combines TRBV4-1 with TRBJ2-7; D is possibly TRBD1 (6 bases). V lost 0 bases, J lost 7 bases, and 13 bases lay in between. This CDR3 contains 14 residues. The germline gives CDR1 MGHRA, CDR2 YSYEKL. The CDR3 is CASSQEGQSREQYF. The CDR3 region has the DNA TGCGCCAGCAGCCAAGAAGGACAGTCTCGGGAGCAGTACTTC.

The CDR3 DNA follows: TGCAGCGTAATGATAGGAGGCACCGGGGAGCTGTTTTTT. Translated, it gives CSVMIGGTGELFF. The J gene is TRBJ2-2, the V gene TRBV29-1; D might be TRBD2 (5 bases). Germline V gives CDR1 SQVTM, CDR2 ANQGSEA. V was pared by 6 bases and J by 4 bases, with 12 bases between. The CDR3 length is 13 residues.

This rearrangement joins TRBV7-2 to TRBJ1-3; 7 nucleotides match TRBD1. The V gene end was trimmed by 5 bases and the J gene end by 6 bases; junction bases not matched to a gene: 13. In germline, CDR1 is SGHTA, CDR2 FQGNSA. This CDR3 has 16 residues. DNA for the CDR3: TGTGCCAGCAGCCCCCAGACAGGGACGACCCCAAACACCATATATTTT. It codes for CASSPQTGTTPNTIYF.

V gene TRBV27 combines with J gene TRBJ1-2, with D perhaps matching TRBD1 (5 bases). CDR3 length: 13 amino acids. The germline V and J ends were trimmed by 7 bases and 7 bases, with 16 bases remaining between them. The germline V gene encodes CDR1 MNHEY and CDR2 SMNVEV (reference sequence). The DNA for the CDR3 is TGTGCCAGCAATCCCCAAGGGGCCGGTGGCTACACCTTC. It translates to CASNPQGAGGYTF.

This clone has a single count. This chain connects TRBV11-2 to TRBJ1-2; D is possibly TRBD1 (5 bases). The CDR3 totals 13 residues. Germline values: CDR1 SGHAT, CDR2 FQNNGV. Trimming pared 5 bases from V and 5 bases from J, leaving 12 bases between. The CDR3 spells CASSLKTDYGYTF. In DNA form, the CDR3 reads TGTGCCAGCAGCCTCAAGACAGATTATGGCTACACCTTC.

This sequence joins TRBV7-3 and TRBJ1-1; 10 bases are a match to TRBD1. The ends lost 5 bases at V and 1 base at J; junction bases unmatched: 16. The V gene's germline CDR1 is SGHTA and CDR2 FQGTGA. CDR3 length equals 19 residues. The chain's CDR3 is CASSLYPPGQGPKNTEAFF. DNA of the CDR3: TGTGCCAGCAGCCTATATCCTCCGGGACAGGGGCCCAAGAACACTGAAGCTTTCTTT.

The rearrangement uses TRBV7-3 and TRBJ2-1; D is ambiguous. Germline V gives CDR1 SGHTA, CDR2 FQGTGA. This CDR3 has 17 amino acids. V was trimmed by 5 bases and J by 7 bases, leaving 24 bases between them. In nucleotides, the CDR3 is TGTGCCAGCAGCCCGCGGCTACGACCTTCAAGAGAAAATGAGCAGTTCTTC. Its protein is CASSPRLRPSRENEQFF.

The chain links TRBV25-1 to TRBJ2-2, with TRBD2 matching 9 bases. The CDR3 is 14 amino acids. The V gene's germline CDR1 is MGHDK and CDR2 SYGVNS. Trimming removed 4 bases from V and 7 bases from J; junction bases left unmatched: 4. The DNA for the CDR3 is TGTGCCAGCAGTGTTAGCGGGAGCGGCGGGGAGCTGTTTTTT. This gives the protein CASSVSGSGGELFF.